This T cell receptor (beta chain) derives from a study of blood T cell repertoires in COVID-19. Measured with immunoSEQ multiplex PCR; TCRdb has only the in-frame clones, and not every one. The repertoire has over 200,000 clones, roughly 86% of them found once; the top ten carry over 7.5%. V shed 2 bases, J shed 6 bases, and the junction held 5 bases outside the gene matches. Per the germline V gene, CDR1 is MNHEY and CDR2 is SVGAGI. This CDR3 comprises 16 residues. This sequence originates from a man aged 40-55 years who had recovered from COVID-19. The rearrangement uses TRBV6-5 and TRBJ2-2, with TRBD2 identical over 11 bases. Material for sequencing was peripheral blood. The CDR3 loop is CASSYRSGGAAGELFF. The CDR3 coding sequence is TGTGCCAGCAGTTACCGTAGCGGGGGGGCCGCCGGGGAGCTGTTTTTT.